The 11 T cell receptor beta chains below were found in one sample sequenced in a study of blood T cell repertoires in COVID-19. Libraries were prepared by immunoSEQ multiplex PCR; TCRdb keeps only in-frame clonotypes and omits some of them. The table lists about 280,000 clones, roughly 85% of them singletons, with about 14% in the top ten. The sample taken for sequencing was peripheral blood. These receptors were obtained from a human donor in a cohort sampled during active COVID-19.

The rearrangement joins TRBV4-1 to TRBJ2-3, with TRBD1 identical over 7 bases. Germline lookup yields CDR1 MGHRA and CDR2 YSYEKL. The CDR3 runs 14 residues. After removal of 3 bases from V and 2 bases from J, the junction contained 2 bases not matched to a gene. This CDR3 reads CASSQGQLTDTQYF. The CDR3 region has the DNA TGCGCCAGCAGCCAGGGACAGCTCACAGATACGCAGTATTTT.

The chain has TRBV6-5 and TRBJ1-5; TRBD1 agrees at 7 bases. V gave up 6 bases and J gave up 7 bases; unmatched junction bases: 9. This CDR3 region has 14 residues. Germline-derived CDR1 and CDR2 are MNHEY and SVGAGI. CDR3 sequence: CASRVGTAGQPQHF. CDR3 nucleotides: TGTGCCAGCAGAGTGGGGACAGCAGGGCAGCCCCAGCATTTT.

V usage is TRBV28 and J usage is TRBJ1-2, with D possibly TRBD1 on 5 matching bases. The ends were cut back, 2 bases at V and 3 bases at J, with 7 bases in the middle. The CDR3 runs 13 residues. Germline CDR1 is MDHEN and CDR2 is SYDVKM. The CDR3 DNA sequence: TGTGCCAGCAGTTTAAAGGGGCACTATGGCTACACCTTC. Encoded protein: CASSLKGHYGYTF.

This chain links TRBV27 with TRBJ2-2, with a possible D match to TRBD1 (6 bases). The germline V gene has CDR1 MNHEY and CDR2 SMNVEV (reference sequence). This CDR3 spans 16 amino acids. Deletions cut 3 bases from V and 2 bases from J, with 13 bases between. The CDR3 DNA reads as TGTGCCAGCAGTTTGTTAGGACAGATAAACACCGGGGAGCTGTTTTTT. Amino acid sequence: CASSLLGQINTGELFF.

The chain couples TRBV18 to TRBJ2-5, with TRBD2 matching 10 bases. V shed 2 bases, J shed 0 bases, and the junction held 3 bases outside the gene matches. The germline V gene has CDR1 KGHSH and CDR2 LQKENI. The CDR3 runs to 16 residues. For the CDR3, the DNA is TGTGCCAGCTCACCAGAGACTAGCGGGTACCAAGAGACCCAGTACTTC. Its protein product is CASSPETSGYQETQYF.

The CDR3 reads CATRTGLETQYF. The CDR3 DNA follows: TGTGCCACGAGGACAGGGTTAGAGACCCAGTACTTC. V gene TRBV6-5 combines with J gene TRBJ2-5; the match to TRBD1 covers 8 bases. CDR1 and CDR2 from the germline V gene are MNHEY and SVGAGI. The CDR3 is 12 amino acids. V lost 10 bases and J lost 4; bases outside the gene matches: 5.

V is TRBV5-1 and J is TRBJ2-7; D perhaps matches TRBD2 (5 bases). This CDR3 has 14 residues. Germline-derived CDR1 and CDR2 are SGHRS and YFSETQ. V lost 4 bases to trimming and J lost 3 bases, with 14 bases between them. Here the CDR3 reads CASSPEYRDYEQYF. The CDR3, as DNA: TGCGCCAGCAGCCCGGAGTACCGGGACTACGAGCAGTACTTC.

V is TRBV15 and J is TRBJ2-7; D remains unclear. Germline values: CDR1 LNHNV, CDR2 YYDKDF (reference sequence). CDR3 length: 11 residues. Between the trimmed V and J ends, which lost 7 bases and 5 bases, there was a span of 9 bases. The CDR3 nucleotides are TGTGCCACCATGTCCGGAGACGAGCAGTACTTC. Its protein is CATMSGDEQYF.

This chain uses TRBV21-1 with TRBJ1-5; whether TRBD1, the table's D call, matches the DNA was not checked. TRBV21-1 is shown as a pseudogene. CDR3 length: 13 amino acids. The CDR3 is CARIQECNQPQHF. The CDR3, as DNA: TGTGCCAGGATACAGGAATGTAATCAGCCCCAGCATTTT.

The chain combines TRBV9 with TRBJ1-1, with 7 bases fitting TRBD1. This CDR3 contains 14 residues. CDR1 is SGDLS and CDR2 is YYNGEE in the germline V gene. V was pared by 3 bases and J by 5 bases, with 7 bases of the junction left unmatched. The CDR3 DNA is TGTGCCAGCAGCGCCGTTGACAGGGCTACTGAAGCTTTCTTT. This codes for CASSAVDRATEAFF.

This chain's CDR3 is CASSLGGRLPPEAFF. CDR3 DNA: TGTGCCAGCAGCTTGGGGGGGAGGTTACCCCCTGAAGCTTTCTTT. The chain has TRBV5-8 and TRBJ1-1; D perhaps matches TRBD1 (5 bases). Germline V gene data show CDR1 as SGHTS and CDR2 as YDEGEE. The CDR3 runs 15 residues. V lost 0 bases to trimming and J lost 6 bases, with 15 bases between them.